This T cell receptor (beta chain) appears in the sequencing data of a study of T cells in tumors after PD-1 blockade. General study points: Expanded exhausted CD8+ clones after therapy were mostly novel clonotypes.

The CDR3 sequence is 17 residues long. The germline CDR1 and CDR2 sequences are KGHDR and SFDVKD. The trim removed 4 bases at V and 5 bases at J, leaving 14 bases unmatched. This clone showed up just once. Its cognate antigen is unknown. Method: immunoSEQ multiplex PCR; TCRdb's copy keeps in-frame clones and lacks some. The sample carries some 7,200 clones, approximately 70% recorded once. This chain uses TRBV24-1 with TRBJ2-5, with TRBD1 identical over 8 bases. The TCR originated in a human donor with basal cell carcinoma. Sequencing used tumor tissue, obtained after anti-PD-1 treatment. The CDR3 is CATSDPGGAGGRETQYF. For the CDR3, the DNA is TGTGCCACCAGTGACCCCGGGGGCGCAGGGGGCAGGGAGACCCAGTACTTC.